This is a list of T cell receptor beta chains from one sample in a study of blood T cell repertoires in COVID-19. The repertoire was sequenced with immunoSEQ multiplex PCR; TCRdb's copy has only in-frame clones and lacks some. Seen here are about 200,000 clones, around 89% observed once, and the top ten hold around 4.8%. The sample taken for sequencing was peripheral blood. These receptor sequences come from a human donor in a cohort sampled during active COVID-19. Each CDR3 is given with its conserved first and last residue. Each record gives: J gene, V gene, CDR3 protein.

j_call: TRBJ2-7
v_call: TRBV5-6
cdr3_aa: CASSYPGSKYEQYF

j_call: TRBJ1-2
v_call: TRBV6-1
cdr3_aa: CASSDGRTGSGYTF

j_call: TRBJ2-5
v_call: TRBV11-2
cdr3_aa: CASSLPEPGQGFRETQYF

j_call: TRBJ2-3
v_call: TRBV28
cdr3_aa: CASSSGTGGTDTQYF

j_call: TRBJ1-5
v_call: TRBV5-6
cdr3_aa: CASSLASGPQHF

j_call: TRBJ2-2
v_call: TRBV15
cdr3_aa: CATSNERYTGELFF

j_call: TRBJ1-1
v_call: TRBV19
cdr3_aa: CASSSTAGRTEAFF

j_call: TRBJ2-5
v_call: TRBV4-3
cdr3_aa: CASSPRDRGKETQYF

j_call: TRBJ2-1
v_call: TRBV12-5
cdr3_aa: CASGLVLAGGGDEQFF

j_call: TRBJ2-3
v_call: TRBV27
cdr3_aa: CASKERALTDTQYF

j_call: TRBJ1-2
v_call: TRBV6-1
cdr3_aa: CASSEVAGLYGYTF

j_call: TRBJ2-2
v_call: TRBV3-1/TRBV3-2
cdr3_aa: CASSQDQMSGGPNTGELFF

j_call: TRBJ2-2
v_call: TRBV5-1
cdr3_aa: CASSLDSNTGELFF

j_call: TRBJ2-7
v_call: TRBV4-1
cdr3_aa: CASSQDQQGYEQYF

j_call: TRBJ2-2
v_call: TRBV11-2
cdr3_aa: CASSQGLAGVGELFF

j_call: TRBJ2-2
v_call: TRBV3-1/TRBV3-2
cdr3_aa: CASSQDRLAGGPNTGELFF

j_call: TRBJ2-7
v_call: TRBV29-1
cdr3_aa: CSVLRDRYGGQYF

j_call: TRBJ2-6
v_call: TRBV5-4
cdr3_aa: CASSSDRTGANVLTF

j_call: TRBJ2-7
v_call: TRBV12-3/TRBV12-4
cdr3_aa: CASRDGRSYEQYF

j_call: TRBJ2-7
v_call: TRBV5-1
cdr3_aa: CASSPPPGSPPYEQYF

j_call: TRBJ1-1
v_call: TRBV18
cdr3_aa: CASSPNLGQINTEAFF

j_call: TRBJ2-4
v_call: TRBV19
cdr3_aa: CASSNGQGLAKNIQYF